Here is one T cell receptor beta chain with its context. CDR1 SGHAT and CDR2 FQNNGV come from the germline V gene. The CDR3 loop spans 15 amino acids. The J segment lost 0 bases and the V segment lost 5 bases, leaving 7 bases of the junction unmatched. Data came from immunoSEQ multiplex PCR; TCRdb stores just in-frame clones and leaves some out. Of around 200,000 clones in the sample, more than 65% were seen once. The record originates from a study of blood T cell repertoires in COVID-19. The rearrangement links TRBV11-2 to TRBJ2-7; 7 nucleotides line up with TRBD1. This clonotype was sampled from a human donor with acute or convalescent COVID-19. The donor label of this sample is uncertain. Specimen: peripheral blood. The CDR3 nucleotides read TGTGCCAGCAGCCAAACAGGGGACACCTCCTACGAGCAGTACTTC. It is translated as CASSQTGDTSYEQYF.